The TCR beta chain under discussion was sequenced for a study of blood T cell repertoires in COVID-19. In the authors' methods: From reference gene primer amplification, estimates of nucleated cell counts were derived. Assay used: immunoSEQ multiplex PCR; TCRdb lists only in-frame clones, some missing. The V and J calls and the clone size are those of that table, but D and trimming were determined from the DNA. The sample lists some 82,000 clones, around 81% occurring once. CDR1 and CDR2 from the germline V gene are KGHSH and LQKENI. V was clipped by 0 bases and J by 5 bases; unmatched bases: 2. This CDR3 is built from 14 residues.

The sequencing input was peripheral blood. The source is a man older than 75 with acute or convalescent COVID-19. The V gene is TRBV18, the J gene TRBJ2-7, with 9 bases aligning to TRBD1. The CDR3, as DNA: TGTGCCAGCTCACCACCGGGACAGGGCAACGAGCAGTACTTC. Translating gives CASSPPGQGNEQYF.